The clone carrying this TCR beta chain was counted ten times or more. What it binds is not known. A single record per CDR3 protein comes from TCRdb applying MiXCR to the 5' RACE reads. The sample has 500,000 to 550,000 distinct CDR3 sequences; approximately 20% are singletons. This sample is drawn from a study of identical twins. General observations from the study: Insertions were fewer in abundant cord blood beta clonotypes, whereas memory repertoires showed none of this pattern.

V lost 4 bases and J lost 6, with 14 bases in between. The CDR3 totals 14 residues. Germline lookup yields CDR1 SGHRS and CDR2 YFSETQ. Healthy Caucasians made up all donors. A further study also used this sample, focusing on yellow fever vaccine responses in identical twins. This second study says: Among the twins, the vaccine T cell response reportedly seemed partly convergent and partly personalized.

V usage is TRBV5-1 and J usage is TRBJ2-1; D not resolved. The specimen sequenced was CD4+ T cells sorted from blood. The TCR was taken from a woman aged 18 to 35 in good health. CDR3 DNA: TGCGCCAGCAGCCTTAGACCCGAAGGCAATGAGCAGTTCTTC. Translated: CASSLRPEGNEQFF.